The clone carrying this T cell receptor (beta chain) came up many times. Antigen specificity is unknown. A sample-barcoded 5' primer and a J-beta primer mix were used in a second PCR of roughly 7 to 12 cycles. Using its own MiXCR run on the 5' RACE reads, TCRdb lists one record per CDR3 protein. The table has 1.5 million to 2 million distinct CDR3 sequences, approximately 30% seen once. These data are taken from a study of blood T cells in healthy people across ages. Whole-study results and caveats: TCR beta diversity was tightly associated with the proportion of naive T cells.

The donors, all healthy, were Caucasians living in Russia, aged about 6 to 100. Researchers collected approximately 9.9 milliliters of peripheral blood from every single donor. Germline assignment: CDR1 SGHRS and CDR2 YFSETQ. There are 15 residues in the CDR3. The germline V and J ends were trimmed by 5 bases and 2 bases, with 17 bases remaining between them. The sequence was collected from a woman aged 25 to 39 in good health. The sample comprised blood. V and J are TRBV5-1 and TRBJ2-7, with D perhaps TRBD1 or TRBD2 (6 bases each). The CDR3 loop reads CASSSGATPAYEQYF. The CDR3 bases are TGCGCCAGCAGTTCGGGGGCGACTCCAGCCTACGAGCAGTACTTC. Combining the CDR3 with reference TRBV5-1 and TRBJ2-7 gives the whole variable domain KAGVTQTPRYLIKTRGQQVTLSCSPISGHRSVSWYQQTPGQGLQFLFEYFSETQRNKGNFPGRFSGRQFSNSRSEMNVSTLELGDSALYLCASSSGATPAYEQYFGPGTRLTVT.